The T cell receptor (beta chain) described here comes from a study of cytomegalovirus exposure and HLA in healthy donors. Study background: HLA-typed donors were the source of 83 million or so unique TCRs held in an early data release.

All the people who gave samples were healthy bone marrow donors. At collection, donors were nominally healthy, but unrecorded immune exposures were probable. Primers for the PCR totalled 60 Vbeta and 13 Jbeta. Profiling relied on immunoSEQ multiplex PCR, and the TCRdb table lists in-frame clones only, not all of them. The table records 160,000 or so clones, roughly three quarters of them present only once. Notes on the study in general: Listed as cytomegalovirus-associated were 150 or so TCR beta chains.

A note on this clone: Its antigen is not identified.

The CDR3 runs 16 residues. Germline CDR1 is LNHNV and CDR2 is YYDKDF (reference sequence). J lost 3 bases, V lost 0 bases, and 3 bases had no gene match. The sample consisted of PBMCs. The rearrangement uses TRBV15 and TRBJ2-2, with 8 bases matching TRBD1. This sequence originates from a man younger than 35 in good health and CMV-seropositive. CDR3 coding DNA: TGTGCCACCAGCAGAGATGACAGGGGATACACCGGGGAGCTGTTTTTT. It translates to CATSRDDRGYTGELFF. Combining the CDR3 with reference TRBV15 and TRBJ2-2 gives the whole variable domain DAMVIQNPRYQVTQFGKPVTLSCSQTLNHNVMYWYQQKSSQAPKLLFHYYDKDFNNEADTPDNFQSRRPNTSFCFLDIRSPGLGDTAMYLCATSRDDRGYTGELFFGEGSRLTVL.